This record concerns one T cell receptor (beta chain) sequence. The participants were between roughly 18 and 100 years old and came from some 23 US areas. In assigning cohorts, the study relied on participant-reported clinical history. Here immunoSEQ multiplex PCR was the method, and the copy in TCRdb shows in-frame clones only, minus some. This sample carries 150,000 to 200,000 clones, about 90% of them seen once, and the ten largest clones take 7.5% to 10%. This specimen comes from a study of blood T cell repertoires in COVID-19. The sequencing sample was made of PBMCs or T cells enriched from blood (not recorded which). The receptor was isolated from a woman under 30 who had recovered from COVID-19.

The CDR3 DNA reads as TGTGCCAGCATTACCCAGGGGGCTGGATATGGCTACACCTTC. Residues: CASITQGAGYGYTF. V gene TRBV28 combines with J gene TRBJ1-2; 8 bases agree with TRBD1. The ends lost 7 bases at V and 5 bases at J; junction bases unmatched: 9. Germline assignment: CDR1 MDHEN and CDR2 SYDVKM. CDR3 length: 14 residues.